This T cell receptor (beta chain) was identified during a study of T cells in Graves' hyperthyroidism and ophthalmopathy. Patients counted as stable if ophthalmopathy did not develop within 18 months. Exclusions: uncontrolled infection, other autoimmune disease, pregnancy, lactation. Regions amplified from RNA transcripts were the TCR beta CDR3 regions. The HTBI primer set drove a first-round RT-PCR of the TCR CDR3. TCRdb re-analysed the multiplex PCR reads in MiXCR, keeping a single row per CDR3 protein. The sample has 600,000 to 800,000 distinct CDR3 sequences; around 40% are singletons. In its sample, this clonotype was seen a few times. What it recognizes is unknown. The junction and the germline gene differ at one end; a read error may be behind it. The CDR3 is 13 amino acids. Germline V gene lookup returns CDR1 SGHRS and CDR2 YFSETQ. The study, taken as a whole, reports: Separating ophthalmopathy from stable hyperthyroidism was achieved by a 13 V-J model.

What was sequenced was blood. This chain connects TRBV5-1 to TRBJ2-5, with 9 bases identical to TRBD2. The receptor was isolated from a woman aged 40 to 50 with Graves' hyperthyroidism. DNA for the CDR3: TGTGCCAGCAGGCTAGCGGGGAAAGAGACCCAGTACTTC. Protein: CASRLAGKETQYF.